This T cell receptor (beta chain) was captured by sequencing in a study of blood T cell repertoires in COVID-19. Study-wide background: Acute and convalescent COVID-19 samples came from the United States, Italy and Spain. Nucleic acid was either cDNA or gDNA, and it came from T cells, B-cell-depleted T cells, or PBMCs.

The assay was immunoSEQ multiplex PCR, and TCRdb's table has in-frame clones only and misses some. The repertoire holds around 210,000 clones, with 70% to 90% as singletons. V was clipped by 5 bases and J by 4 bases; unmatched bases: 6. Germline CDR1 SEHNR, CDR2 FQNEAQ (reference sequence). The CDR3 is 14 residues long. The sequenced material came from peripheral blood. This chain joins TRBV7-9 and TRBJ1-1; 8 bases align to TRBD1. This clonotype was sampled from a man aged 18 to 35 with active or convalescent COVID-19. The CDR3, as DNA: TGTGCCAGCAGCCCAGGGACAGGTGCCACTGAAGCTTTCTTT. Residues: CASSPGTGATEAFF.